This TCR beta chain was recorded in a study of sequential checkpoint blockade in melanoma. The protocol was immunoSEQ multiplex PCR, while the TCRdb copy is restricted to in-frame clones and leaves out a portion. Here the sample spans approximately 37,000 clones, 70% to 90% being singletons. Treatment: randomized to nivolumab then ipilimumab (arm A) or the reverse (arm B). The germline gives CDR1 SQVTM, CDR2 ANQGSEA. Trimming removed 7 bases at V and 0 bases at J, with 7 bases between. The CDR3 totals 12 residues. The sample here was CD8+ T cells sorted from blood (inferred from file names), taken from a patient given nivolumab and ipilimumab in sequence. The chain carries TRBV29-1 and TRBJ1-3; TRBD1 might be the D (5 bases). This clonotype was sampled from a human donor with melanoma. The CDR3, as DNA: TGCAGCGCAGGGTTCTCTGGAAACACCATATATTTT. It specifies CSAGFSGNTIYF.